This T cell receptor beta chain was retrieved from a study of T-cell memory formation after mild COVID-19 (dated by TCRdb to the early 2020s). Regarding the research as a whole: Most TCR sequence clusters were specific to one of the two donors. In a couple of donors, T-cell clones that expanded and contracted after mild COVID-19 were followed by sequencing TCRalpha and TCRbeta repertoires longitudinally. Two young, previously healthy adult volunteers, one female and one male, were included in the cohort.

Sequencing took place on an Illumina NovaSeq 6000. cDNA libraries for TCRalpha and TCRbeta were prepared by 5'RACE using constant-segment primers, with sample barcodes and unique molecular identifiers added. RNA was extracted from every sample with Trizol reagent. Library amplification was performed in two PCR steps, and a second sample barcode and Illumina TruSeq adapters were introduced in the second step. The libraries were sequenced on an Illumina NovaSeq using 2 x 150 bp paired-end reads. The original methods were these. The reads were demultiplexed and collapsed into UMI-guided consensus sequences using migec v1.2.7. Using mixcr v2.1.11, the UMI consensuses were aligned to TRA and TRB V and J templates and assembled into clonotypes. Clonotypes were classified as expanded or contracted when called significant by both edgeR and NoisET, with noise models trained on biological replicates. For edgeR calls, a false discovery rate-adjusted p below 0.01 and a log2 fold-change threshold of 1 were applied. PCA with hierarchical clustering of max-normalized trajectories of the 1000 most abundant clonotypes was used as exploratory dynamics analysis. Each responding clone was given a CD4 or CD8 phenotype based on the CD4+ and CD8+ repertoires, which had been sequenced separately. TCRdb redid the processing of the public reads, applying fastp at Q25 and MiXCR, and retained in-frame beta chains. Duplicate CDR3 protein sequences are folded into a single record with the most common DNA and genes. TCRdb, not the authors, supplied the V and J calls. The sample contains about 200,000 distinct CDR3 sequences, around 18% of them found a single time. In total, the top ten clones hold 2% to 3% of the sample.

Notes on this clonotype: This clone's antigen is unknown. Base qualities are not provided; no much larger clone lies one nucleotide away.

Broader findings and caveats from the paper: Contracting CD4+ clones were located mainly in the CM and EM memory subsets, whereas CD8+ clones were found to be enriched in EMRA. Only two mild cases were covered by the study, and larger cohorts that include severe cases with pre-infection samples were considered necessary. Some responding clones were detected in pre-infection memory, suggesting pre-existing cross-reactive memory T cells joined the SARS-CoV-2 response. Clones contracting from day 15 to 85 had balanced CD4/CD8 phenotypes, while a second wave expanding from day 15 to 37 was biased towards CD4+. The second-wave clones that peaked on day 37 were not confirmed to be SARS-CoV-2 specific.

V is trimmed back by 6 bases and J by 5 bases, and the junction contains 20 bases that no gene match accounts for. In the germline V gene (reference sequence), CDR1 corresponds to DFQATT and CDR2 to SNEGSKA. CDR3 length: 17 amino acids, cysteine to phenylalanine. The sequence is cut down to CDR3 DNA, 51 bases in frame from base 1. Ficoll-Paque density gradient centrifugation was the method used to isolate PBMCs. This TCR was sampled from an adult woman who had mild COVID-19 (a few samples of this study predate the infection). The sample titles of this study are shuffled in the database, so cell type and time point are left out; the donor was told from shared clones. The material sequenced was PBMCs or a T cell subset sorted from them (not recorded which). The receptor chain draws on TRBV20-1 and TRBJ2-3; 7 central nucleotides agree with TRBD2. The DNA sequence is TGCAGTGCCCCCCGGTGGAGCGGGGCCTACTTGGGAGATACGCAGTATTTT. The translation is CSAPRWSGAYLGDTQYF.